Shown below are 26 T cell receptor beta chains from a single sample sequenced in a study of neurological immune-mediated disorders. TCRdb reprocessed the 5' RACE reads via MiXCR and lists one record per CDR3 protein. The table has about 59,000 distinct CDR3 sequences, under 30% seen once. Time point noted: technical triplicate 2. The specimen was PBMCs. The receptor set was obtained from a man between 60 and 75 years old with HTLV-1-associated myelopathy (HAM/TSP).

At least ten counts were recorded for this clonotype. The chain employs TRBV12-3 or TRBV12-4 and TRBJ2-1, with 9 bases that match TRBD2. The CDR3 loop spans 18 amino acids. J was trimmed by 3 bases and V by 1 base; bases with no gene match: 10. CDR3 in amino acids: CASSLGGVSGSVYNEQFF. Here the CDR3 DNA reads TGTGCCAGCAGTTTAGGTGGGGTTAGCGGGAGTGTCTACAATGAGCAGTTCTTC.

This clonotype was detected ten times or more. In DNA, the CDR3 is TGTGCCAGCAGCTTCACAGGGGGATCTGGGGCCAACGTCCTGACTTTC. Translating it yields CASSFTGGSGANVLTF. This chain links TRBV5-5 with TRBJ2-6, with TRBD1 matching over 8 bases. The CDR3 loop spans 16 amino acids. Trimming took 2 bases from V and 1 from J; bases not matched to a gene: 2. Germline CDR1 SGHKS, CDR2 YYEKEE (reference sequence).

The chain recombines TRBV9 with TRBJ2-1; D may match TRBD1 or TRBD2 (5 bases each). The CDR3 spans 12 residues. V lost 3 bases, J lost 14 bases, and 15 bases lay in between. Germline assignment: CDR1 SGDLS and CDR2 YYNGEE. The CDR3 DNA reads TGTGCCAGCAGCGGAGGGACCAATGATAAGTTCTTC. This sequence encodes CASSGGTNDKFF.

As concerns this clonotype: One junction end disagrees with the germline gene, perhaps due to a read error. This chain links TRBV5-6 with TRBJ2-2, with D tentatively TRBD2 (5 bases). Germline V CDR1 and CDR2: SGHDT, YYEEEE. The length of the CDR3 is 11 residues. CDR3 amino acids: CASSLYGEQFF. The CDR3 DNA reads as TGTGCCAGCAGCTTGTACGGGGAGCAGTTTTTT.

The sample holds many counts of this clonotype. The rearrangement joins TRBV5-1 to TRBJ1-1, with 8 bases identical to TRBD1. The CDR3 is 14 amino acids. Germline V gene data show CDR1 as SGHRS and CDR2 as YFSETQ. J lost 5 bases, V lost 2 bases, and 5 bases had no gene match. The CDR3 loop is CASSFADRGTEAFF. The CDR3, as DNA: TGCGCCAGCAGCTTCGCCGACAGGGGAACTGAAGCTTTCTTT.

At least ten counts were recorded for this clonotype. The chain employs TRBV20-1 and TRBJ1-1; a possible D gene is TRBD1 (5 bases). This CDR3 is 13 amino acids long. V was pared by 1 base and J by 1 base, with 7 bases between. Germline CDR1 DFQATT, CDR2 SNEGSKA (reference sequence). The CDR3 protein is CSARGTTNTEAFF. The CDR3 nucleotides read TGCAGTGCTAGAGGGACAACGAACACTGAAGCTTTCTTT.

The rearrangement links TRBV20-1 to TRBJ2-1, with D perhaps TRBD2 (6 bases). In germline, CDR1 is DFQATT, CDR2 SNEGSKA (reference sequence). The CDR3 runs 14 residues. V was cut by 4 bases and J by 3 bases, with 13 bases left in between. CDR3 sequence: CSATGRGLYNEQFF. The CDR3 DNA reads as TGCAGTGCTACGGGGCGGGGCCTCTACAATGAGCAGTTCTTC.

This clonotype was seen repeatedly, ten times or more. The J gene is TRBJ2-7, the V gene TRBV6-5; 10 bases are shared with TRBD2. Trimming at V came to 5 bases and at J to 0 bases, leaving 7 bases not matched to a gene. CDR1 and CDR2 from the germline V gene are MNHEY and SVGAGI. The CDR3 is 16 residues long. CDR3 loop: CASSPPTSGFSYEQYF. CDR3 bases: TGTGCCAGCAGTCCGCCGACTAGCGGGTTCTCCTACGAGCAGTACTTC.

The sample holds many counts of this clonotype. The CDR3 DNA reads TGTGCCAGCAGTTCCACTTCCGGGACCATAACCTACGAGCAGTACTTC. This codes for CASSSTSGTITYEQYF. The gene calls are TRBV12-3 or TRBV12-4 and TRBJ2-7, with D possibly called TRBD1 or TRBD2 (5 bases each). Trimming cost V 4 bases and J 2 bases, with 18 bases left between them. The CDR3 length is 16 residues.

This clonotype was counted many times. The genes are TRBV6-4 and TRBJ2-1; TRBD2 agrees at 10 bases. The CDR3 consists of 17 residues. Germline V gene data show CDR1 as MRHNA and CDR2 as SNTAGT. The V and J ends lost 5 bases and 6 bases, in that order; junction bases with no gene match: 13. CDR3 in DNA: TGTGCCAGCAGTAGGTTGCCCTCGGGACTAGCGAGCAATGAGCAGTTCTTC. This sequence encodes CASSRLPSGLASNEQFF.

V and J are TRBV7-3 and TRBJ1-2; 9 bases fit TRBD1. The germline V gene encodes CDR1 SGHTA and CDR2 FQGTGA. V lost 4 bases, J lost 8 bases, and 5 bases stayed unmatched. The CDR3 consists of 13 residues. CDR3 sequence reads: CASSSTGGGGYTF. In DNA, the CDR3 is TGTGCCAGCAGCTCGACAGGGGGTGGAGGCTACACCTTC.

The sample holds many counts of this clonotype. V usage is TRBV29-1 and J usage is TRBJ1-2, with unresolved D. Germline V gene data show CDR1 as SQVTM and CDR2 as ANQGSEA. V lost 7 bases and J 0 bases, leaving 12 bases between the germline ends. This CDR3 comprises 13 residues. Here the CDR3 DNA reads TGCAGCGAGACCAGGTCAGCTAACTATGGCTACACCTTC. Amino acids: CSETRSANYGYTF.

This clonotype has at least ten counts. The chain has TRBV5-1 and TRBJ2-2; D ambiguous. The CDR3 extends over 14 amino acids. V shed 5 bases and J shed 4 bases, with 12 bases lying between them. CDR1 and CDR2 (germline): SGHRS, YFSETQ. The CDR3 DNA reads TGCGCCAGCAGTCCTACATTTAGCACCGGGGAGCTGTTTTTT. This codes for CASSPTFSTGELFF.

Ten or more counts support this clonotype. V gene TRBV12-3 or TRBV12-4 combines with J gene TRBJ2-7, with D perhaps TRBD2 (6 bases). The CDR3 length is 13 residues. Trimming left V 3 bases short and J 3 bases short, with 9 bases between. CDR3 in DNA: TGTGCCAGCAGTTTGGGGGGTCTCTACGAGCAGTACTTC. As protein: CASSLGGLYEQYF.

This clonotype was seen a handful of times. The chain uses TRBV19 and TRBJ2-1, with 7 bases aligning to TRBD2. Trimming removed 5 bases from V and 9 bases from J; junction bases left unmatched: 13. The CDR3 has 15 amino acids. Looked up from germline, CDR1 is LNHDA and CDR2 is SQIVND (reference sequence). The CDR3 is CASSSSAGAGSEQFF. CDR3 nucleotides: TGTGCCAGTAGTTCCTCGGCTGGAGCGGGGAGTGAGCAGTTCTTC.

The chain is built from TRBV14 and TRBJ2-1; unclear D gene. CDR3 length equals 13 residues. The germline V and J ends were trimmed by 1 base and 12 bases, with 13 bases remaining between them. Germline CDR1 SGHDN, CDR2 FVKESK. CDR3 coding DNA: TGTGCCAGCAGCCAAGGATACCTAGTTATGCAGTTCTTC. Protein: CASSQGYLVMQFF. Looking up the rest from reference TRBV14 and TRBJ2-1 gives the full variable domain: EAGVTQFPSHSVIEKGQTVTLRCDPISGHDNLYWYRRVMGKEIKFLLHFVKESKQDESGMPNNRFLAERTGGTYSTLKVQPAELEDSGVYFCASSQGYLVMQFFGPGTRLTVL.

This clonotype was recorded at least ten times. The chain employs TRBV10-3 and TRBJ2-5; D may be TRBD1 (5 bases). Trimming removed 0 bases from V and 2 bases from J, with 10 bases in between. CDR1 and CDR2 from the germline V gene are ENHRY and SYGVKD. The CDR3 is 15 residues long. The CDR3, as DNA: TGTGCCATCAGTGAGTCAGGGGCGGTACAAGAGACCCAGTACTTC. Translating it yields CAISESGAVQETQYF.

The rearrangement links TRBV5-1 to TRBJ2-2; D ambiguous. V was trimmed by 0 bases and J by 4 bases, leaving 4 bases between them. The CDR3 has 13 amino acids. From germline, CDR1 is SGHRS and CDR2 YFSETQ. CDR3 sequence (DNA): TGCGCCAGCAGCTTGGCAGCCACCGGGGAGCTGTTTTTT. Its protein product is CASSLAATGELFF.

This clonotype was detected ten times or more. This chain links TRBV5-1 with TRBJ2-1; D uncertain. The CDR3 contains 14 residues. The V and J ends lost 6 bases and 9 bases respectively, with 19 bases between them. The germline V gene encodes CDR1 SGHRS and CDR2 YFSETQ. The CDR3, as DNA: TGCGCCAGCACCCCGGAACCGACGGTGGTTGAGCAGTTCTTC. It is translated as CASTPEPTVVEQFF.

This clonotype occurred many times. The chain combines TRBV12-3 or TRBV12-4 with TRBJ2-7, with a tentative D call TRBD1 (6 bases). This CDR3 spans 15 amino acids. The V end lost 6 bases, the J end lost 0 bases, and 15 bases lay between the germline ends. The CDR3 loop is CASSSTRGGSYEQYF. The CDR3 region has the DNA TGTGCCAGCAGCTCCACCAGAGGGGGCTCCTACGAGCAGTACTTC.

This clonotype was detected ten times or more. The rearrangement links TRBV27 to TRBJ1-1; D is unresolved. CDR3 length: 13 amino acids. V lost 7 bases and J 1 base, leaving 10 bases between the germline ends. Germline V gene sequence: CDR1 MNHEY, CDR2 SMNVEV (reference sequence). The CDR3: CASKPWTNTEAFF. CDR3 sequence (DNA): TGTGCCAGCAAACCCTGGACGAACACTGAAGCTTTCTTT.

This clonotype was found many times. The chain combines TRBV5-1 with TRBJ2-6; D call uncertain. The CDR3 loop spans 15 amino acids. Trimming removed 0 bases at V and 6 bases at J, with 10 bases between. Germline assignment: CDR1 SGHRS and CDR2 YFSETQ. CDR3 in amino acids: CASSLGSLEANVLTF. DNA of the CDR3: TGCGCCAGCAGCTTGGGGAGCTTAGAGGCCAACGTCCTGACTTTC.

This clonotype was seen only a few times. The CDR3 here is CASSQDQTSSYEQYF. The CDR3 nucleotides are TGCGCCAGCAGCCAAGATCAAACGAGCTCCTACGAGCAGTACTTC. The chain has TRBV4-1 and TRBJ2-7; D unclear. Germline V CDR1 and CDR2: MGHRA, YSYEKL. The CDR3 is made up of 15 amino acids. V dropped 0 bases and J dropped 0 bases, with 9 bases sitting between them.

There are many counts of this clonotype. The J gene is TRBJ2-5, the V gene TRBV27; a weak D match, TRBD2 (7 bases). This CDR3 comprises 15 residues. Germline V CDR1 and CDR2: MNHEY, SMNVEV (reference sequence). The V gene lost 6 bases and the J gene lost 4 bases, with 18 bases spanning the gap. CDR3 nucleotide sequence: TGTGCCAGCAGGAGGGAGGGGGACGGGGGAGAGACCCAGTACTTC. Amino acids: CASRREGDGGETQYF.

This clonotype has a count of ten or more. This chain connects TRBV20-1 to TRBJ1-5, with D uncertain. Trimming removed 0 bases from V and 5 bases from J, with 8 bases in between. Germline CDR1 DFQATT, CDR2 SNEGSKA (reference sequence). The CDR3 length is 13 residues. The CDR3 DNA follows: TGCAGTGCTAGAGAGGATCTCGATCAGCCCCAGCATTTT. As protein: CSAREDLDQPQHF.

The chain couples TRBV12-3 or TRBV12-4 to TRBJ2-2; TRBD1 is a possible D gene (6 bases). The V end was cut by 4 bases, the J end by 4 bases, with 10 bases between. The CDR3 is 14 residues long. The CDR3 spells CASSSTGGTGELFF. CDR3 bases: TGTGCCAGCAGTTCGACAGGTGGCACCGGGGAGCTGTTTTTT.